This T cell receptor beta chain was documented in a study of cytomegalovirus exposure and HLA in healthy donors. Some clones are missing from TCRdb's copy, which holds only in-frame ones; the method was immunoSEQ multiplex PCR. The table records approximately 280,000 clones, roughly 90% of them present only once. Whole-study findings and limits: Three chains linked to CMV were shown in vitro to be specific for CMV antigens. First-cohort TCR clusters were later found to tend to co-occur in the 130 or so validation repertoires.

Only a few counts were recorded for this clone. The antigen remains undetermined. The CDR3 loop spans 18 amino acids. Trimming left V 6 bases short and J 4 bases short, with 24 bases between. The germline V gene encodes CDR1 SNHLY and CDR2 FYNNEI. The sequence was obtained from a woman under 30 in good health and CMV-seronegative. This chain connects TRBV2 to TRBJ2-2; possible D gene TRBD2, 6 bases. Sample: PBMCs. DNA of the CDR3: TGTGCCAGCAGCGGAACATGGTTAACGGGAGCGGGCACCGGGGAGCTGTTTTTT. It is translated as CASSGTWLTGAGTGELFF. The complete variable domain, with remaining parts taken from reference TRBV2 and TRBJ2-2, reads EPEVTQTPSHQVTQMGQEVILRCVPISNHLYFYWYRQILGQKVEFLVSFYNNEISEKSEIFDDQFSVERPDGSNFTLKIRSTKLEDSAMYFCASSGTWLTGAGTGELFFGEGSRLTVL.